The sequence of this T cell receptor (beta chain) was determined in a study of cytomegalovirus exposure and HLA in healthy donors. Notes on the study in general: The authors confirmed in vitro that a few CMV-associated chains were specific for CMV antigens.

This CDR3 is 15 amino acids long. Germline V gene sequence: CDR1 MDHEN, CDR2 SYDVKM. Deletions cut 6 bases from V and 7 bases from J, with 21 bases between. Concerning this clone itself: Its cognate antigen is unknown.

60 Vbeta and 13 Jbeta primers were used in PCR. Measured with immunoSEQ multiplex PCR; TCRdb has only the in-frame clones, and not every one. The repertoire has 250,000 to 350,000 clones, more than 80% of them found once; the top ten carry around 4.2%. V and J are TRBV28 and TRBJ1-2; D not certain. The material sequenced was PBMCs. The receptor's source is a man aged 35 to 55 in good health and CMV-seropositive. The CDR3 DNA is TGTGCCAGCAGCAACCAAGAGGGAGGGCGCCTTGGCTACACCTTC. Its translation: CASSNQEGGRLGYTF.